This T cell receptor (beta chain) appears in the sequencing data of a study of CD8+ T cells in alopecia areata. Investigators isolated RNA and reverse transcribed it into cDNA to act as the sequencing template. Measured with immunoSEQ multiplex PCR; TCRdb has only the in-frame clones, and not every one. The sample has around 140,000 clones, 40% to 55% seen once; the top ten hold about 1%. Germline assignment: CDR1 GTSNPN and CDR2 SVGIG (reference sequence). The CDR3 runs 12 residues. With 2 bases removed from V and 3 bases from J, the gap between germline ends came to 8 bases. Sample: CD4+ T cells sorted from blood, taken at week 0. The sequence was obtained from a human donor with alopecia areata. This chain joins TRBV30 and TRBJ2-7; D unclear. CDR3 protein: CAWSSDGYEQYF. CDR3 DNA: TGTGCCTGGAGTTCGGATGGCTACGAGCAGTACTTC.